This TCR beta chain was profiled in a study of Ad26.COV2.S vaccination and SARS-CoV-2 variants. Study observations and caveats: Spike-specific TCR breadth in vaccine recipients exceeded that seen in placebo recipients.

Profiling relied on immunoSEQ multiplex PCR, and the TCRdb table lists in-frame clones only, not all of them. The sample has more than 350,000 clones, 75% to 95% seen once; the top ten hold less than 15%. Treatment defined: approximately 18 received Ad26.COV2.S at low or high dose, single or two shots; 5 received placebo; per-sample allocation not given. It was on day 63 after the first vaccine or placebo injection that samples were taken. The CDR3 extends over 13 amino acids. Trimming took off 3 bases at V and 5 bases at J, with 8 bases between the two ends. Germline-derived CDR1 and CDR2 are SGHTA and FQGNSA. On this clone itself: Antigen unknown.

Sample: peripheral blood, taken in a trial of Ad26.COV2.S vaccine versus placebo. This chain links TRBV7-2 with TRBJ2-4; D gene ambiguous. The clonotype was recovered from a person between 18 and 59 years old who received the Ad26.COV2.S COVID-19 vaccine or a placebo. The DNA for the CDR3 is TGTGCCAGCAGCTTTGGGGAAGAAAACATTCAGTACTTC. Protein sequence: CASSFGEENIQYF.